The sequence of this TCR beta chain was determined in a study of cytomegalovirus exposure and HLA in healthy donors. On the study more broadly: Samples from HLA-typed donors yielded about 80 million unique TCRs in an early data release. The study, taken as a whole, reports: Later on, analysis showed that most CMV-associated TCR beta chains appeared to be HLA-restricted.

Concerning this clone itself: The antigen remains unidentified.

Primers for the PCR totalled 60 Vbeta and 13 Jbeta. Here immunoSEQ multiplex PCR was the method, and the copy in TCRdb shows in-frame clones only, minus some. The profile shows 130,000 to 150,000 clones, about 76% of them singletons. Germline-derived CDR1 and CDR2 are LNHDA and SQIVND (reference sequence). With V trimmed by 7 bases and J by 7 bases, 13 bases remained unmatched. The CDR3 runs to 14 residues. The sample taken for sequencing was PBMCs. The TCR was taken from a man between 18 and 29 years old in good health and CMV-seronegative. The chain uses TRBV19 and TRBJ2-7; 7 bases line up with TRBD2. The CDR3 protein is CASMSGGPLREQYF. The CDR3 bases are TGTGCCAGTATGTCGGGAGGCCCGTTGAGGGAGCAGTACTTC.